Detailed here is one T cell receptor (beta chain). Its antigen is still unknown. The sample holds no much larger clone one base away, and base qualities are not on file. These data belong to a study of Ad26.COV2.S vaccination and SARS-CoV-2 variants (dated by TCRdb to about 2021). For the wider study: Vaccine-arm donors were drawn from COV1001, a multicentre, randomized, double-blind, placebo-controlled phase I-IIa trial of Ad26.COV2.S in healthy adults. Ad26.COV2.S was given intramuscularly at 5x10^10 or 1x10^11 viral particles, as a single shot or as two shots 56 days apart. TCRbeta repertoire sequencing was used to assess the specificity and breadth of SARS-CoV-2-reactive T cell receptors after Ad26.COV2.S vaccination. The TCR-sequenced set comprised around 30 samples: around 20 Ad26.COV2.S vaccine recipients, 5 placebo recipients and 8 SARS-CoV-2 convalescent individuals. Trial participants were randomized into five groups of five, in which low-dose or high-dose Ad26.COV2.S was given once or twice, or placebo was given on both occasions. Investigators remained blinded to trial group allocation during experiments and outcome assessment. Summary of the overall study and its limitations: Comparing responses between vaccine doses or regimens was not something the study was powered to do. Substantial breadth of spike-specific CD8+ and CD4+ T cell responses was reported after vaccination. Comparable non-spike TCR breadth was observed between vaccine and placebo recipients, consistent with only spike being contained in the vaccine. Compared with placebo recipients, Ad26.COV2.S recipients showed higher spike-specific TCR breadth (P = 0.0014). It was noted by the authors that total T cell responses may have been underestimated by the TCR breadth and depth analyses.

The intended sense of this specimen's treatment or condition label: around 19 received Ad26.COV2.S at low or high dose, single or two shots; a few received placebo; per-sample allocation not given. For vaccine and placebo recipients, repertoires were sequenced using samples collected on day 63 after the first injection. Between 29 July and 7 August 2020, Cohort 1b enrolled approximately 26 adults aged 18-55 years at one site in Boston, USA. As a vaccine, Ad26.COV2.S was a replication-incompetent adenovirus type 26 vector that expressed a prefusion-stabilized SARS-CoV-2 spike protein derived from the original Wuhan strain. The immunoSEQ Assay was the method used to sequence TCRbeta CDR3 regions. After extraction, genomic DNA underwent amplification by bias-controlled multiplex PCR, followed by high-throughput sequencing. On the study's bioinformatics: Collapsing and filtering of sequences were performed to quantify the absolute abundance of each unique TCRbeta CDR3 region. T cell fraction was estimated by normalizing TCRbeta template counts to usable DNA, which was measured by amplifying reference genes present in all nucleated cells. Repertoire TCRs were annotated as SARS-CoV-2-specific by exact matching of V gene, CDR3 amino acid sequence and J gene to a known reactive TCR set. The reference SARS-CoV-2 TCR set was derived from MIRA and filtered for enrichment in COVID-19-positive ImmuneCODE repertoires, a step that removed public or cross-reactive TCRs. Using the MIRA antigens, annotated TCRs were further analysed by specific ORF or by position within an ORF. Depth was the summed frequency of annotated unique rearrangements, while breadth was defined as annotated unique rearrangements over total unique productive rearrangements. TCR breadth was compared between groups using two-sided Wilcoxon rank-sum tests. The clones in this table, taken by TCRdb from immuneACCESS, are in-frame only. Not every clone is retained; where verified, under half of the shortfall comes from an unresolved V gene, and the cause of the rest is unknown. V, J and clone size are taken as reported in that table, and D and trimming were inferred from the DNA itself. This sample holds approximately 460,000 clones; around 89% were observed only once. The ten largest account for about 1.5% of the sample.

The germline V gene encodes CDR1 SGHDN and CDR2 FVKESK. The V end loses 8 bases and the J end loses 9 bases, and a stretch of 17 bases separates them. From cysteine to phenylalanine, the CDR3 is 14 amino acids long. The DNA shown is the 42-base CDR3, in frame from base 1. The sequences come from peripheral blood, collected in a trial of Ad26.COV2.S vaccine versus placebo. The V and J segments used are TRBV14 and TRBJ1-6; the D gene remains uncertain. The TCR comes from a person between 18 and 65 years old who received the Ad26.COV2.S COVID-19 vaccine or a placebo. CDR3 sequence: CASQSGRLSSPLHF. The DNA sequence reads TGTGCCAGCCAAAGTGGGAGGTTGAGTTCACCCCTCCACTTT.